These 14 T cell receptor beta chains originate from one sample sequenced in a study of CD8 T cells in ankylosing spondylitis. TCRdb reprocessed the 5' RACE reads with MiXCR, giving one entry per CDR3 protein. The repertoire holds 250,000 to 400,000 distinct CDR3 sequences, with roughly 11% as singletons. Specimen: blood, either unsorted or a sorted T cell fraction (not recorded which). The receptors were sampled from a female donor with ankylosing spondylitis or in good health (not recorded which).

Ten or more counts support this clonotype. This sequence joins TRBV5-1 and TRBJ2-1, with D possibly called TRBD1 or TRBD2 (7 bases each). The CDR3 consists of 14 residues. Trimming shortened V by 3 bases and J by 4 bases, and 11 bases separated the two germline ends. CDR1 SGHRS and CDR2 YFSETQ come from the germline V gene. CDR3 nucleotides: TGCGCCAGCAGCTCAGGGGGGGAATACAATGAGCAGTTCTTC. It yields the protein CASSSGGEYNEQFF.

This clonotype was found many times. The chain is built from TRBV6-4 and TRBJ1-4; TRBD1 is a possible D gene (6 bases). Between the trimmed V and J ends, which lost 5 bases and 5 bases, there was a span of 18 bases. This CDR3 spans 16 amino acids. CDR1 is MRHNA and CDR2 is SNTAGT in the germline V gene. CDR3 bases: TGTGCCAGCAGTACCTTCCGGGGGGCGGCAAATGAAAAACTGTTTTTT. The encoded protein is CASSTFRGAANEKLFF.

There are a few counts of this clonotype. This sequence joins TRBV5-1 and TRBJ2-3; D might be TRBD1 or TRBD2, each matching 7 bases. From germline, CDR1 is SGHRS and CDR2 YFSETQ. This CDR3 has 18 amino acids. V shed 1 base and J shed 2 bases, with 20 bases lying between them. The CDR3 region has the DNA TGCGCCAGCAGCTTGTCTGCCGCAGGGGGGGTTCCCACAGATACGCAGTATTTT. It encodes CASSLSAAGGVPTDTQYF.

This chain connects TRBV20-1 to TRBJ2-5, with 9 bases matching TRBD2. The germline gives CDR1 DFQATT, CDR2 SNEGSKA (reference sequence). J gave up 4 bases and V 5 bases, and 11 bases lay outside the gene matches. The CDR3 has 15 residues. The CDR3 region is CSAGRPSGAGETQYF. CDR3 DNA: TGCAGTGCTGGGAGGCCTAGCGGGGCAGGAGAGACCCAGTACTTC.

The table lists this clonotype with a few counts. The rearrangement joins TRBV5-5 to TRBJ1-5; D ambiguous. The ends were cut back, 4 bases at V and 0 bases at J, with 11 bases in the middle. The CDR3 spans 15 residues. Germline V lookup: CDR1 SGHKS, CDR2 YYEKEE (reference sequence). This CDR3 is CASSQRPISNQPQHF. The DNA of the CDR3 is TGTGCCAGCAGCCAGAGACCGATTAGCAATCAGCCCCAGCATTTT.

This sequence joins TRBV5-1 and TRBJ1-2; 7 nucleotides agree with TRBD1. The CDR3 has 15 amino acids. The V gene end was trimmed by 4 bases and the J gene end by 4 bases; junction bases not matched to a gene: 10. Looked up from germline, CDR1 is SGHRS and CDR2 is YFSETQ. This chain's CDR3 is CASSTGTARLYGYTF. The CDR3 DNA is TGCGCCAGCAGCACGGGGACAGCCCGACTCTATGGCTACACCTTC.

This rearrangement joins TRBV7-8 to TRBJ2-7; the match to TRBD1 covers 7 bases. This CDR3 spans 18 amino acids. J gave up 3 bases and V 6 bases, and 20 bases lay outside the gene matches. The germline V gene has CDR1 SGHVS and CDR2 FQNEAQ. The CDR3 spells CASRKYRTRQGRHYEQYF. CDR3 coding DNA: TGTGCCAGCAGAAAATACCGAACCAGACAGGGTAGGCACTACGAGCAGTACTTC. Full variable domain (rest looked up from reference TRBV7-8 and TRBJ2-7): GAGVSQSPRYKVAKRGQDVALRCDPISGHVSLFWYQQALGQGPEFLTYFQNEAQLDKSGLPSDRFFAERPEGSVSTLKIQRTQQEDSAVYLCASRKYRTRQGRHYEQYFGPGTRLTVT.

Concerning this clonotype itself: This may be a read error, as it is one base from a much larger clone. V is TRBV28 and J is TRBJ2-1; 7 nucleotides align to TRBD1. The germline CDR1 and CDR2 sequences are MDHEN and SYDVKM. This CDR3 is built from 15 residues. The CDR3 reads CASSSTGVKYNDQFF. In nucleotides, the CDR3 is TGTGCCAGCAGTTCAACAGGGGTGAAGTACAATGACCAGTTCTTC.

This clonotype was found many times. The CDR3 nucleotides read TGCAGTGCTAGACCAGTGGGGCGGGACAATCAGCCCCAGCATTTT. This encodes CSARPVGRDNQPQHF. This rearrangement joins TRBV20-1 to TRBJ1-5; D might be TRBD1 (5 bases). V was trimmed by 2 bases and J by 3 bases, leaving 14 bases between them. The V gene's germline CDR1 is DFQATT and CDR2 SNEGSKA (reference sequence). The CDR3 extends over 15 amino acids.

This clonotype showed up many times. The chain carries TRBV11-2 and TRBJ2-2; a weak D match, TRBD2 (6 bases). Trimming took 4 bases from V and 1 from J, leaving 22 bases between them. The CDR3 runs 19 residues. Germline V CDR1 and CDR2: SGHAT, FQNNGV. The CDR3 nucleotides read TGTGCCAGCAGCTCCCGATCCGGGGGACTTCTATTGAACACCGGGGAGCTGTTTTTT. Its protein product is CASSSRSGGLLLNTGELFF.

The sample holds many counts of this clonotype. This chain connects TRBV10-3 to TRBJ2-1; 8 bases line up with TRBD2. The V gene end was trimmed by 0 bases and the J gene end by 3 bases; junction bases not matched to a gene: 4. The CDR3 contains 16 residues. CDR1 and CDR2 (germline): ENHRY, SYGVKD. The CDR3 loop is CAISESVAGYYNEQFF. CDR3 nucleotides: TGTGCCATCAGTGAGTCTGTAGCGGGATACTACAATGAGCAGTTCTTC.

Relative to its sample, this clonotype is large. The chain is built from TRBV9 and TRBJ2-1; possible D gene TRBD1, 5 bases. The ends were cut back, 4 bases at V and 6 bases at J, with 11 bases in the middle. CDR1 is SGDLS, CDR2 YYNGEE, per germline. The CDR3 sequence is 13 residues long. In DNA form, the CDR3 reads TGTGCCAGCAGCACCATCGACAGCAATGAGCAGTTCTTC. It is translated as CASSTIDSNEQFF.

For this clonotype: A read error is possible here, since a much larger clone lies one base away. The V gene is TRBV28, the J gene TRBJ2-7, with 7 bases aligning to TRBD2. Germline assignment: CDR1 MDHEN and CDR2 SYDVKM. This CDR3 has 16 amino acids. CDR3 bases: TGTGCCAGCAGTTTGTATCCGGCGGGAGCTCTCTACGAGCAGCACTTC. Translation gives CASSLYPAGALYEQHF.

This clonotype was found many times. V is TRBV28 and J is TRBJ1-4, with D maybe TRBD1 (6 bases). This CDR3 contains 16 residues. Trimming pared 3 bases from V and 0 bases from J, leaving 11 bases between. CDR1 and CDR2 (germline): MDHEN, SYDVKM. CDR3 bases: TGTGCCAGCAGTTTCTCCCACAGGGCAACTAATGAAAAACTGTTTTTT. Translated: CASSFSHRATNEKLFF.